Listed below are T cell receptor beta chains from one sample, sequenced in a study of cytomegalovirus exposure and HLA in healthy donors. Clones were sequenced by immunoSEQ multiplex PCR, and TCRdb holds only the in-frame ones, with some missing. The sample lists roughly 180,000 clones, around 75% occurring once. Material for sequencing was PBMCs. All receptors come from a woman aged 35 to 49 in good health and CMV-seropositive. The conserved cysteine and the conserved F or W are not part of the CDR3 here. A D gene is named only where the DNA matches it firmly.

D: .; V: TRBV7-9; CDR3: ASSRDSGETQY
D: TRBD2; V: TRBV5-1; CDR3: ASSLDLASGYEQY
D: TRBD1; V: TRBV7-9; CDR3: ASSLTGGSYEQY
D: TRBD1; V: TRBV18; CDR3: ASSSPRDRAAYEQY
D: .; V: TRBV11-2; CDR3: ASSFPRGLLSSGNTIY
D: .; V: TRBV7-2; CDR3: ASSLDYRYGYT
D: .; V: TRBV10-1; CDR3: ASRVFSRQPQH
D: TRBD1; V: TRBV5-6; CDR3: ASSGQVSHEQY
D: TRBD1; V: TRBV6-5; CDR3: ASSYSGGANTGELF
D: .; V: TRBV7-9; CDR3: ASSLPGEETQY
D: .; V: TRBV10-3; CDR3: AISESIWERRISEQY
D: TRBD2; V: TRBV11-3; CDR3: ASSSGGEWLDTQY
D: .; V: TRBV30; CDR3: AWSLRVGGDGYT
D: .; V: TRBV19; CDR3: ASSRTGGGNQPQH
D: TRBD2; V: TRBV10-2; CDR3: ASRAPSGEQY
D: .; V: TRBV2; CDR3: ASRGKTANYGYT
D: .; V: TRBV9; CDR3: ASSVGGWGRGRNTIY
D: .; V: TRBV5-1; CDR3: ASSPGGRLGEQY
D: .; V: TRBV15; CDR3: ATSREITAGSGSEQY
D: .; V: TRBV18; CDR3: ASSPVQGPTGELF
D: TRBD2; V: TRBV11-3; CDR3: ASSLGGGQETQY
D: TRBD1; V: TRBV19; CDR3: ASRKGQGYEKLF
D: .; V: TRBV2; CDR3: ASSRGVTEAF